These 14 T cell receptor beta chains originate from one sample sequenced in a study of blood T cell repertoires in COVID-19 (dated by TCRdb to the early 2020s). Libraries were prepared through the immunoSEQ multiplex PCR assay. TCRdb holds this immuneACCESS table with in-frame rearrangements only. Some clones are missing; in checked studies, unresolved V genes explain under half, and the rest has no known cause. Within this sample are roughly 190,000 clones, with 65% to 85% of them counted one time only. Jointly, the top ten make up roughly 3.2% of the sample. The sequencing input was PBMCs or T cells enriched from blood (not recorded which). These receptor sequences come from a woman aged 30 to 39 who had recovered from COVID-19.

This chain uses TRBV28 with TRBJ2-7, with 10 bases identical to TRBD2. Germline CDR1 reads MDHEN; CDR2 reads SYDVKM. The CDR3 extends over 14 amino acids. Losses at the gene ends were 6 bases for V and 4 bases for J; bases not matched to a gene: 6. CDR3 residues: CASSTPSGSYEQYF. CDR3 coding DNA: TGTGCCAGCAGCACTCCTAGCGGGAGTTACGAGCAGTACTTC.

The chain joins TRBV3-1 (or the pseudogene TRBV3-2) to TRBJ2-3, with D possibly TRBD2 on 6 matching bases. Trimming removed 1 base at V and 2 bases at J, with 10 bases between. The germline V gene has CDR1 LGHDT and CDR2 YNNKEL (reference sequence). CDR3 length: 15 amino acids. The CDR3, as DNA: TGTGCCAGCAGCCAAGGGAGCGGGCCCACAGATACGCAGTATTTT. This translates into CASSQGSGPTDTQYF.

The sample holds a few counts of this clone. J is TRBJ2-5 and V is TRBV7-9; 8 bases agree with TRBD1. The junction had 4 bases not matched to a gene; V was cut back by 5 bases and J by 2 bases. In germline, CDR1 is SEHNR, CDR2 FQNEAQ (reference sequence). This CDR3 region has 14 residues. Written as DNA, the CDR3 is TGTGCCAGCAGCCCCCGACAGGGGCAAGAGACCCAGTACTTC. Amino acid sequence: CASSPRQGQETQYF.

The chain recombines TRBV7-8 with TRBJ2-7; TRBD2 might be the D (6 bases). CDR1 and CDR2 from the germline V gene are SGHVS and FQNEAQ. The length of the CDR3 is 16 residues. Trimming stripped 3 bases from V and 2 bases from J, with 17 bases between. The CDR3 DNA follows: TGTGCCAGCAGCTTTAGCGGCATCCAAGTCCCCTACGAGCAGTACGTC. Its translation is CASSFSGIQVPYEQYV.

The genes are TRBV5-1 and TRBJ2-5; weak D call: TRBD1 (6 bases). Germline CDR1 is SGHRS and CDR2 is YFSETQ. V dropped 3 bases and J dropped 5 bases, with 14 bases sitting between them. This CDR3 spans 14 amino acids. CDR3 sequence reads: CASSSQGERETQYF. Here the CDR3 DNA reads TGCGCCAGCAGCTCACAGGGAGAGCGGGAGACCCAGTACTTC.

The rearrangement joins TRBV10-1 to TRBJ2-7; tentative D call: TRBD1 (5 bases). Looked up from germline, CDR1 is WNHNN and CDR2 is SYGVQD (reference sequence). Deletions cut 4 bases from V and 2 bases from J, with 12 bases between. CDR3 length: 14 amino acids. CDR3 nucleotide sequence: TGCGCCAGCAGTGCCGGACAAGGGCCCTACGAGCAGTACGTC. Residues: CASSAGQGPYEQYV.

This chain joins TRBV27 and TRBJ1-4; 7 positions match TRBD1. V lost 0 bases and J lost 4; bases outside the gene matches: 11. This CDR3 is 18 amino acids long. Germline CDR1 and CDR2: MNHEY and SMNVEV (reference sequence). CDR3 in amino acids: CASSLSGGQLGYNEKLFF. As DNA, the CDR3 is TGTGCCAGCAGTTTATCAGGGGGCCAATTGGGGTATAATGAAAAACTGTTTTTT.

Here the CDR3 DNA reads TGTGCCAGCAGCGGGAATTTAGGGGACAGAGGAAACACCATATATTTT. It encodes CASSGNLGDRGNTIYF. The V call is TRBV7-9, the J call TRBJ1-3; 7 bases map to TRBD1. V shed 5 bases, J shed 4 bases, and the junction held 11 bases outside the gene matches. The CDR3 consists of 16 residues. CDR1 is SEHNR, CDR2 FQNEAQ, per germline (reference sequence).

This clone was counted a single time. The chain's CDR3 is CASSQEAGARGNTIYF. The CDR3 DNA reads TGTGCCAGCAGCCAAGAAGCGGGGGCGCGGGGAAACACCATATATTTT. The chain joins TRBV4-2 to TRBJ1-3; D possibly corresponds to TRBD1 (6 bases). The germline gives CDR1 LGHNA, CDR2 YNFKEQ. The CDR3 is 16 amino acids. V was shortened by 0 bases and J by 4 bases, with 13 bases between the two germline ends.

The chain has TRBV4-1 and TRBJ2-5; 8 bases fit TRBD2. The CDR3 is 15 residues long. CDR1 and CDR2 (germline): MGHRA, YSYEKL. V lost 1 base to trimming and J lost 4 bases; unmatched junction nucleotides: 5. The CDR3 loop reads CASSQGLAIGETQYF. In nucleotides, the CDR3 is TGCGCCAGCAGCCAAGGACTAGCGATTGGAGAGACCCAGTACTTC.

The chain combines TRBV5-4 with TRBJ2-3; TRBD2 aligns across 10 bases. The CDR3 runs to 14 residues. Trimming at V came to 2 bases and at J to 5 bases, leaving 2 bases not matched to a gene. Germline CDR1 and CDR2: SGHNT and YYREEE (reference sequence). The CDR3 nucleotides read TGTGCCAGCAGCTTACGACTAGCGGGAGATACGCAGTATTTT. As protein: CASSLRLAGDTQYF.

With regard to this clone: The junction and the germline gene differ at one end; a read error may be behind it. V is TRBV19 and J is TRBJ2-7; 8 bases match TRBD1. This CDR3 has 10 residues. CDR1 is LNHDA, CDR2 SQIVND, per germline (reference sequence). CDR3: CAQTRDRSIF. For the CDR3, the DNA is TGTGCCCAAACCCGGGACAGGTCCATCTTC.

In DNA, the CDR3 is TGCAGCGTTGAACGGGGGGCGAGAAACAACTATGGCTACACCTTC. Its protein is CSVERGARNNYGYTF. The chain is built from TRBV29-1 and TRBJ1-2; D might be TRBD1 (6 bases). Germline CDR1 is SQVTM and CDR2 is ANQGSEA. The V end was cut by 2 bases, the J end by 2 bases, with 15 bases between. The CDR3 is made up of 15 amino acids.

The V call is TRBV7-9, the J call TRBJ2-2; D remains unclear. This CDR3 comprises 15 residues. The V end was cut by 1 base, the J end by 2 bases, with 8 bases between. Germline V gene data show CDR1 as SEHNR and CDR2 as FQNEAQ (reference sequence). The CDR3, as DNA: TGTGCCAGCAGCTTAGGCGCCGCAAACACCGGGGAGCTGTTTTTT. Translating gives CASSLGAANTGELFF.